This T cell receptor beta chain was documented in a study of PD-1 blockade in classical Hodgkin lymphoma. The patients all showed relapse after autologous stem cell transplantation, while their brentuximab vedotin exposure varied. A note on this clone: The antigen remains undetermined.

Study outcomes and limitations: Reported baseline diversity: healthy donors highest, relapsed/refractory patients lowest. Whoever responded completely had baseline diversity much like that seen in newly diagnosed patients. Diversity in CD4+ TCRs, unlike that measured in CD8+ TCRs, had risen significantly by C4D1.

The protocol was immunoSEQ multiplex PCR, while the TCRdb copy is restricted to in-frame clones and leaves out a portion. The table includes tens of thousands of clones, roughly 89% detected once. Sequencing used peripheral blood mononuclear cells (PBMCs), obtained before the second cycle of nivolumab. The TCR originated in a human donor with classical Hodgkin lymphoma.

DNA of the CDR3: TGTGCCAGCAGCGGGGACCCAGGAGGATTGAACACTGAAGCTTTCTTT. This sequence encodes CASSGDPGGLNTEAFF. The chain joins TRBV9 to TRBJ1-1; D is possibly TRBD1 (5 bases). CDR1 and CDR2 from the germline V gene are SGDLS and YYNGEE. The CDR3 has 16 amino acids. Trimming took off 3 bases at V and 0 bases at J, with 15 bases between the two ends.